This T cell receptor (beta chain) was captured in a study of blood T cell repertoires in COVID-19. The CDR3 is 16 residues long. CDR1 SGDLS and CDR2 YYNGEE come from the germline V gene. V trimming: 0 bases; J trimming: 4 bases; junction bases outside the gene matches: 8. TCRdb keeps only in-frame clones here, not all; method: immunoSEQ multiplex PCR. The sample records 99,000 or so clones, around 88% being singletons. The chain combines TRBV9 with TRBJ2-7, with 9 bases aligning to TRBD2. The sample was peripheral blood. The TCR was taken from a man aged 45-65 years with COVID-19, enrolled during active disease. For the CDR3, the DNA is TGTGCCAGCAGCGTAGAGGCGAGCGGGGGGAAATACGAGCAGTACTTC. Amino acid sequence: CASSVEASGGKYEQYF.